A single sample gave rise to the 10 T cell receptor beta chains below, sequenced in a study of Ad26.COV2.S vaccination and SARS-CoV-2 variants. This sample's treatment: 15 to 20 received Ad26.COV2.S at low or high dose, single or two shots; a few received placebo; per-sample allocation not given. Material that was analyzed had been drawn on day 63 after the first vaccine or placebo injection. TCRdb's copy holds only in-frame clones and misses some; the assay was immunoSEQ multiplex PCR. The table shows around 250,000 clones, with roughly 85% occurring only once. This sample comprised peripheral blood, obtained in a trial of Ad26.COV2.S vaccine versus placebo. The receptor source for this set is a person aged 18-60 years who received the Ad26.COV2.S COVID-19 vaccine or a placebo.

This sequence joins TRBV19 and TRBJ2-5; tentative D call: TRBD1 (6 bases). Germline-derived CDR1 and CDR2 are LNHDA and SQIVND (reference sequence). Trimming removed 5 bases from V and 9 bases from J, with 22 bases in between. This CDR3 contains 15 residues. Written as DNA, the CDR3 is TGTGCCAGTAGTCCGGGCAGGGGTCTCCCAATGGCCCAGTACTTC. It is translated as CASSPGRGLPMAQYF. Full variable domain (rest looked up from reference TRBV19 and TRBJ2-5): DGGITQSPKYLFRKEGQNVTLSCEQNLNHDAMYWYRQDPGQGLRLIYYSQIVNDFQKGDIAEGYSVSREKKESFPLTVTSAQKNPTAFYLCASSPGRGLPMAQYFGPGTRLLVL.

CDR3 region: CASSLLAGGPNEQFF. The CDR3 region has the DNA TGTGCCAGCAGCTTATTAGCGGGAGGGCCGAATGAGCAGTTCTTC. The V and J genes are TRBV7-8 and TRBJ2-1, with TRBD2 matching 11 bases. This CDR3 has 15 residues. With V trimmed by 2 bases and J by 7 bases, 4 bases remained unmatched. Looked up from germline, CDR1 is SGHVS and CDR2 is FQNEAQ.

This CDR3 reads CSVFPQGSQETQYF. As DNA, the CDR3 is TGCAGCGTTTTCCCGCAGGGTTCTCAAGAGACCCAGTACTTC. The rearrangement uses TRBV29-1 and TRBJ2-5; D may be TRBD1 (5 bases). This CDR3 region has 14 residues. CDR1 and CDR2 (germline): SQVTM, ANQGSEA. Trimming removed 5 bases at V and 2 bases at J, with 15 bases between. Together with reference TRBV29-1 and TRBJ2-5, the CDR3 gives the full variable domain: SAVISQKPSRDICQRGTSLTIQCQVDSQVTMMFWYRQQPGQSLTLIATANQGSEATYESGFVIDKFPISRPNLTFSTLTVSNMSPEDSSIYLCSVFPQGSQETQYFGPGTRLLVL.

V and J are TRBV18 and TRBJ2-1, with 9 positions matching TRBD1. From germline, CDR1 is KGHSH and CDR2 LQKENI. Trimming took 2 bases from V and 4 from J; bases not matched to a gene: 15. The CDR3 covers 19 residues. The CDR3 coding sequence is TGTGCCAGCTCACCAGGTGGGGGCGTTGGGACAGGGAAATACAATGAGCAGTTCTTC. Its translation: CASSPGGGVGTGKYNEQFF.

V usage is TRBV4-1 and J usage is TRBJ1-2; perhaps TRBD1 as D (5 bases). Trimming stripped 1 base from V and 0 bases from J, with 12 bases between. This CDR3 spans 16 amino acids. Germline V CDR1 and CDR2: MGHRA, YSYEKL. The CDR3 sequence: CASSQARGSSNYGYTF. The CDR3, as DNA: TGCGCCAGCAGCCAAGCCCGGGGGTCCTCTAACTATGGCTACACCTTC.

This clone was seen once. This chain joins TRBV5-4 and TRBJ2-2; D is ambiguous. Trimming removed 0 bases from V and 0 bases from J, with 6 bases in between. In germline, CDR1 is SGHNT, CDR2 YYREEE (reference sequence). The CDR3 has 15 residues. The CDR3 protein is CASSLGSPNTGELFF. The CDR3 DNA follows: TGTGCCAGCAGCTTGGGTAGTCCGAACACCGGGGAGCTGTTTTTT.

The chain uses TRBV12-5 and TRBJ1-2; D is perhaps TRBD1 (5 bases). The CDR3 loop spans 13 amino acids. V was cut by 7 bases and J by 11 bases, with 20 bases left in between. CDR1 LGHNT and CDR2 FRNRAP come from the germline V gene. The DNA for the CDR3 is TGTGCTAGTGAGTCCGTCTTGTGGGGGTCGTACACCTTC. Its protein is CASESVLWGSYTF.

The chain is built from TRBV4-1 and TRBJ2-3; D gene unclear. Deletions cut 4 bases from V and 2 bases from J, with 7 bases between. Germline lookup yields CDR1 MGHRA and CDR2 YSYEKL. The CDR3 length is 13 residues. In DNA, the CDR3 is TGCGCCAGCAGCCTCAGCGTCACAGATACGCAGTATTTT. Encoded protein: CASSLSVTDTQYF.

This clone occurred once. The genes are TRBV20-1 and TRBJ1-2, with D possibly being TRBD1 (5 bases). V gave up 3 bases and J gave up 5 bases, with 7 bases separating them. The germline CDR1 and CDR2 sequences are DFQATT and SNEGSKA (reference sequence). The CDR3 has 11 amino acids. The CDR3: CSASEGYGYTF. CDR3 DNA sequence: TGCAGTGCTAGTGAGGGGTATGGCTACACCTTC.

The gene calls are TRBV4-3 and TRBJ2-1; D unresolved. Trimming cost V 0 bases and J 6 bases, with 15 bases left between them. The CDR3 is 16 amino acids. The V gene's germline CDR1 is LGHNA and CDR2 YSLEER. The CDR3 region is CASSQDLTPAINEQFF. CDR3 coding DNA: TGCGCCAGCAGCCAAGACCTAACACCCGCCATCAATGAGCAGTTCTTC.